This T cell receptor (beta chain) was obtained from a study of blood T cell repertoires in COVID-19. Sequencing was performed with immunoSEQ multiplex PCR; in TCRdb, only in-frame clones are kept and a portion is missing. The table lists around 190,000 clones, less than 90% of them singletons. There are 13 residues in the CDR3. Germline assignment: CDR1 SGHRS and CDR2 YFSETQ. Trimming removed 0 bases at V and 5 bases at J, with 7 bases between. The clonotype comes from a man younger than 40 with acute or convalescent COVID-19. The sequenced sample was peripheral blood. The chain couples TRBV5-1 to TRBJ2-3, with D unresolved. CDR3 amino acids: CASSLGLRDTQYF. Here the CDR3 DNA reads TGCGCCAGCAGCTTGGGTCTCCGAGATACGCAGTATTTT.